This record concerns one TCR beta chain sequence. As yet, its antigen is unknown. The sample originates from a study of shared clonotypes between healthy human individuals. Across the whole study: Used for every donor were three CD4 naive, three CD4 memory, two CD8 naive and one CD8 memory plate. General study results and limits: Inspection by rarefaction showed sorted-subset sequencing to be incomplete despite large depth.

Positive CCR7 selection of CD45RO-negative cells yielded the naive CD8 cells, and terminally differentiated effector memory CD45RA+ cells were excluded. Some clones are missing from TCRdb's copy, which holds only in-frame ones; the method was immunoSEQ multiplex PCR. This sample has roughly 2,000,000 clones, with about 95% found just once. Sample: naive CD8+ T cells sorted from blood. The receptor was isolated from a young man in good health.

CDR3 nucleotide sequence: TGTGCCAGCAGCTGGACTAGCGGGGGCTCCTACGAGCAGTACTTC. It yields the protein CASSWTSGGSYEQYF. The V and J genes are TRBV6-5 and TRBJ2-7, with 13 nucleotides matching TRBD2. This CDR3 contains 15 residues. V lost 6 bases and J lost 0; bases outside the gene matches: 2. Per the germline V gene, CDR1 is MNHEY and CDR2 is SVGAGI.